These T cell receptor beta chains were read from a single sample in a study of T cell responses to AZD1222 COVID-19 vaccine. Profiling relied on immunoSEQ multiplex PCR, and the TCRdb table lists in-frame clones only, not all of them. The sample has some 110,000 clones; 80% to 85% are singletons. This material consisted of peripheral blood, taken on day 0 of AZD1222 vaccination. These receptors came from an adult in good health. CDR3s include the opening cysteine and the closing phenylalanine or tryptophan. D genes are given only for firm matches. Expanded clones get a size class; other rows say once, few or many, or leave the size out.

CDR3nt | CDR3aa | abundance | d_gene | j_gene | v_gene
TGTGCCAGCAGTTTTGAGGGGGGGAGCAATCAGCCCCAGCATTTT | CASSFEGGSNQPQHF | NA | NA | TRBJ1-5 | TRBV28
TGTGCCAGCCGAAGGGACGGCGCCTATGGCTACACCTTC | CASRRDGAYGYTF | NA | NA | TRBJ1-2 | TRBV28
TGTGCCAGCAGCTTAGCGTCTTCGGGGCCACAGGGGCCACGTAGTAACTATGGCTACACCTTC | CASSLASSGPQGPRSNYGYTF | NA | TRBD1 | TRBJ1-2 | TRBV7-8
TGTGCCACCAGTGATTCAAACAGGGGTGGTGGCAATCAGCCCCAGCATTTT | CATSDSNRGGGNQPQHF | NA | TRBD1 | TRBJ1-5 | TRBV24-1
TGTGCCAGCAGCTTGGAAGGTCAGGCTTTGGAAGCTTTCTTT | CASSLEGQALEAFF | few | NA | TRBJ1-1 | TRBV5-5
TGTGCCAGTAGTAGGTCAGGGAGTACGAGCAATCAGCCCCAGCATTTT | CASSRSGSTSNQPQHF | NA | NA | TRBJ1-5 | TRBV19
TGTGCCAGCAGTTCCGCTTTTGATGGCTACACCTTC | CASSSAFDGYTF | few | NA | TRBJ1-2 | TRBV28
TGTGCCAGCAGCGATCCCCGGGGGGCCGCAAATGAAAAACTGTTTTTT | CASSDPRGAANEKLFF | NA | NA | TRBJ1-4 | TRBV7-9
TGTGCCAGTAGTATGGTTTTGGAGTCCACCACACTTTTGGATACGCAGTATTTT | CASSMVLESTTLLDTQYF | NA | NA | TRBJ2-3 | TRBV19
TGTGCCAGCAGCCGTGGGGATCAGCCCCAGCATTTT | CASSRGDQPQHF | NA | NA | TRBJ1-5 | TRBV7-9
TGCAGCGGTTTTCTAGCGGGGGGCCAAGAGACCCAGTACTTC | CSGFLAGGQETQYF | NA | TRBD2 | TRBJ2-5 | TRBV29-1
TGTGCCAGCAGTTACAGGGGCAATCAGCCCCAGCATTTT | CASSYRGNQPQHF | NA | NA | TRBJ1-5 | TRBV6-5
TGTGCCAGCAGTTCCGCGGGACAGGGGTACACTGAAGCTTTCTTT | CASSSAGQGYTEAFF | NA | TRBD1 | TRBJ1-1 | TRBV27
TGTGCCAGCAGTGAGGGTAGCTCCTATAATTCACCCCTCCACTTT | CASSEGSSYNSPLHF | once | NA | TRBJ1-6 | TRBV6-1
TGTGCCAGCAGTTACTCGAGATCGGGACTAGTGAGTTACTTC | CASSYSRSGLVSYF | NA | TRBD2 | TRBJ2-7 | TRBV6-5
TGTGCCAGGACTAAAAACTACGAGCAGTACTTC | CARTKNYEQYF | NA | NA | TRBJ2-7 | TRBV27
TGCGCCAGCAGCCACAACAAGGGGGAAGAGCCCCAGCATTTT | CASSHNKGEEPQHF | NA | NA | TRBJ1-5 | TRBV4-3
TGTGCCTGGAGCGACTTAGGGGATGGAAACACCATATATTTT | CAWSDLGDGNTIYF | NA | NA | TRBJ1-3 | TRBV30
TGTGCCAGCAGCCCGAACCAGGGTTATGACGATGAGCAGTTCTTC | CASSPNQGYDDEQFF | NA | NA | TRBJ2-1 | TRBV3-1/TRBV3-2
TGTGCCAGCAGCCCAAACAGGGGCGGCGGCATTCAGTACTTC | CASSPNRGGGIQYF | NA | TRBD1 | TRBJ2-4 | TRBV7-2
TGTGCCAGCAGCACACAAATGGGGGTCTCCTACGAGCAGTACTTC | CASSTQMGVSYEQYF | NA | NA | TRBJ2-7 | TRBV28
TGCGCCAGCAGCCGAGACTTCTACGAGCAGTACTTC | CASSRDFYEQYF | NA | NA | TRBJ2-7 | TRBV5-1
TGTGCCAGCAGCCCCGGGACGGCGGGATCTGAAGCTTTCTTT | CASSPGTAGSEAFF | NA | NA | TRBJ1-1 | TRBV11-3
TGTGCCAGCACAAACCCACTTGGGACATATAGCAATCAGCCCCAGCATTTT | CASTNPLGTYSNQPQHF | NA | NA | TRBJ1-5 | TRBV28
TGTGCCAGCAGTTTAGAGAGAATGCCCCGGCAGCCCCAGCATTTT | CASSLERMPRQPQHF | NA | NA | TRBJ1-5 | TRBV28
TGCGCCAGCAGCCAAGATGCACAGAACACCGGGGAGCTGTTTTTT | CASSQDAQNTGELFF | NA | NA | TRBJ2-2 | TRBV4-3
TGTGCCAGCAGTGAATTGAGACAGGGGTCGACGACTAATGAAAAACTGTTTTTT | CASSELRQGSTTNEKLFF | NA | TRBD1 | TRBJ1-4 | TRBV25-1
TGTGCCAGCTCCTCCGACCAGGGGCTGAATTCACCCCTCCACTTT | CASSSDQGLNSPLHF | NA | NA | TRBJ1-6 | TRBV18
TGTGCCACATCTAGCGGCTACGAGCAGTACTTC | CATSSGYEQYF | few | TRBD2 | TRBJ2-7 | TRBV19
TGTGCCAGCAGCTTAGATCGGGTTAGCGGGAGGGCGGGGGAGCAGTTCTTC | CASSLDRVSGRAGEQFF | NA | TRBD2 | TRBJ2-1 | TRBV11-3
TGCGCCAGCAGGATACAGGGCACAGATACGCAGTATTTT | CASRIQGTDTQYF | NA | NA | TRBJ2-3 | TRBV4-1
TGCGCCAGCAGCTGGAATCCGGGAACCTACGAGCAGTACTTC | CASSWNPGTYEQYF | once | NA | TRBJ2-7 | TRBV5-1
TGCAGTGCCCCCCGCCCCGATACGCAGTATTTT | CSAPRPDTQYF | NA | NA | TRBJ2-3 | TRBV20-1
TGCAGCGTCCGGCGTGAGGGGAGAGACACCGGGGAGCTGTTTTTT | CSVRREGRDTGELFF | medium-sized | NA | TRBJ2-2 | TRBV29-1
TGTGCCAGCAGCGGGACAGGGGTCAATGAGCAGTTCTTC | CASSGTGVNEQFF | NA | TRBD1 | TRBJ2-1 | TRBV28
TGCAGTGCTAGTGGGACCCAACAAGAGACCCAGTACTTC | CSASGTQQETQYF | NA | NA | TRBJ2-5 | TRBV20-1
TGTGCCAGCAGTTCCTTTCGACAGGGAACGTATAATACTGAAGCTTTCTTT | CASSSFRQGTYNTEAFF | NA | TRBD1 | TRBJ1-1 | TRBV6-2/TRBV6-3
TGTGCCAGCAGCGTAGGGGGTCTTCAAGAGACCCAGTACTTC | CASSVGGLQETQYF | once | NA | TRBJ2-5 | TRBV9
TGTGCCAGCAGCTCTACCGCAGGAAACACTGAAGCTTTCTTT | CASSSTAGNTEAFF | NA | NA | TRBJ1-1 | TRBV7-3
TGCGCCAGCAGCTCCCTCTCCCTAGAAGTCACAGATACGCAGTATTTT | CASSSLSLEVTDTQYF | NA | NA | TRBJ2-3 | TRBV5-1